This T cell receptor beta chain was obtained from a study of control samples from healthy donors and cancer patients. In germline, CDR1 is SGHRS, CDR2 YFSETQ. Losses at the gene ends were 3 bases for V and 11 bases for J; bases not matched to a gene: 4. CDR3 length: 12 amino acids. The data were produced by immunoSEQ multiplex PCR, yet TCRdb's version contains in-frame clones alone and is incomplete. The sample lists some 64,000 clones; around 87% were seen once. This sequence was found in a woman aged 50 to 65 with head and neck cancer. The sample consisted of PBMCs. The chain employs TRBV5-1 and TRBJ2-3, with 9 bases aligning to TRBD1. Here the CDR3 DNA reads TGCGCCAGCAGCTGGGGACAGGGTGGGCAGTATTTT. It specifies CASSWGQGGQYF.